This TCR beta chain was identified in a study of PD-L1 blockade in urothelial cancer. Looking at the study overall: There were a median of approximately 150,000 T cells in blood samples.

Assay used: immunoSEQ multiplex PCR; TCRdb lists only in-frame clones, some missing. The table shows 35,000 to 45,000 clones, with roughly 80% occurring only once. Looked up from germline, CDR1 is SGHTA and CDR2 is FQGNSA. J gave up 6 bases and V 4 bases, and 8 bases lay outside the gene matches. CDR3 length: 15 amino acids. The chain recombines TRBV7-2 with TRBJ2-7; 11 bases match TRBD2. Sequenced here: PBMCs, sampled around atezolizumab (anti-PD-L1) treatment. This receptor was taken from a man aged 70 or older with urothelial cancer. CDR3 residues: CASSYSSGGLPEQYF. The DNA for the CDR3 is TGTGCCAGCAGCTACTCTAGCGGGGGGCTCCCCGAGCAGTACTTC.